The source of this T cell receptor (beta chain) is a study of shared clonotypes between healthy human individuals. Study findings and constraints: Relative to clonotypes present in all four donors, those not shared had lower generation probabilities. Among the subsets, naive ones generally showed larger estimated richness than memory ones. Between a handful of donors, naive CD4 clonotypes were shared at a level of roughly 5.5%.

Losses at the gene ends were 5 bases for V and 7 bases for J; bases not matched to a gene: 7. CDR1 is SEHNR and CDR2 is FQNEAQ in the germline V gene (reference sequence). The CDR3 has 13 amino acids. Sorted-subset replicate PCRs used 200 ng DNA, about 30,000 T cell genomes. Here immunoSEQ multiplex PCR was the method, and the copy in TCRdb shows in-frame clones only, minus some. The table shows some 200,000 clones, with about 69% occurring only once. With regard to this clone: The antigen is unknown.

The source of this sequence is a man in his thirties or forties in good health. The chain carries TRBV7-9 and TRBJ1-1; 7 nucleotides agree with TRBD1. The specimen was memory CD4+ T cells sorted from blood. Subset defined: CD45RA-negative fraction. Here the CDR3 reads CASSTTGVSEAFF. Written as DNA, the CDR3 is TGTGCCAGCAGCACTACAGGGGTGAGTGAAGCTTTCTTT. Drawing the rest from reference TRBV7-9 and TRBJ1-1, the complete variable domain is DTGVSQNPRHKITKRGQNVTFRCDPISEHNRLYWYRQTLGQGPEFLTYFQNEAQLEKSRLLSDRFSAERPKGSFSTLEIQRTEQGDSAMYLCASSTTGVSEAFFGQGTRLTVV.